This T cell receptor (beta chain) was identified during a study of blood T cell repertoires in COVID-19. The junction had 6 bases not matched to a gene; V was cut back by 2 bases and J by 7 bases. Germline lookup yields CDR1 SQVTM and CDR2 ANQGSEA. This CDR3 spans 15 amino acids. This table comes from immunoSEQ multiplex PCR, and its TCRdb copy is limited to in-frame clones, with some not included. The table shows roughly 190,000 clones, with 81% occurring only once. This chain connects TRBV29-1 to TRBJ2-1, with TRBD2 identical over 12 bases. This clonotype was sampled from a woman in her thirties or forties with COVID-19, enrolled during active disease. The sample consisted of peripheral blood. DNA of the CDR3: TGCAGCGTTGAACCCACTAGCGGGGGGTCTAATGAGCAGTTCTTC. Residues: CSVEPTSGGSNEQFF.